Listed below are T cell receptor beta chains from one sample, sequenced in a study of control samples from healthy donors and cancer patients. The table came from immunoSEQ multiplex PCR; TCRdb's copy has only in-frame clones and leaves some out. The sample has under 100,000 clones, 80% to 95% seen once. Sequencing was done on a sample of blood. These receptors were collected from a woman aged 25 to 39 in good health. Each CDR3 is given with its conserved first and last residue. D genes are given only for firm matches. For some rows the clone size is stated as once, few or many, or as a class when expanded; others skip it.

D gene: TRBD1
J gene: TRBJ1-2
clone size: -
V gene: TRBV7-2
CDR3 DNA: TGTGCCAGCAGCCCCCAGGGGGGCCATAACTATGGCTACACCTTC
CDR3 protein: CASSPQGGHNYGYTF

D gene: -
J gene: TRBJ2-7
clone size: -
V gene: TRBV6-5
CDR3 DNA: TGTGCCAGCAGTTACTCCGGCGGATTCTCCTACGAGCAGTACTTC
CDR3 protein: CASSYSGGFSYEQYF

D gene: -
J gene: TRBJ2-3
clone size: -
V gene: TRBV18
CDR3 DNA: TGTGCCAGCTCACCTTCTGTAGATACGCAGTATTTT
CDR3 protein: CASSPSVDTQYF

D gene: TRBD1
J gene: TRBJ1-2
clone size: -
V gene: TRBV15
CDR3 DNA: TGTGCCACCAGCATGGGACAGGATGGCTACACCTTC
CDR3 protein: CATSMGQDGYTF

D gene: -
J gene: TRBJ2-3
clone size: -
V gene: TRBV3-1/TRBV3-2
CDR3 DNA: TGTGCCAGCAGCCAGAGGGGAGCGGCAGATACGCAGTATTTT
CDR3 protein: CASSQRGAADTQYF

D gene: -
J gene: TRBJ1-3
clone size: few
V gene: TRBV7-9
CDR3 DNA: TGTGCCAGCAGTTCAGGGGAAGTGGGTAACACCATATATTTT
CDR3 protein: CASSSGEVGNTIYF

D gene: -
J gene: TRBJ2-2
clone size: -
V gene: TRBV18
CDR3 DNA: TGTGCCAGCTCACCAATGAGTAGCGAGGGCGGGGAGCTGTTTTTT
CDR3 protein: CASSPMSSEGGELFF

D gene: -
J gene: TRBJ1-3
clone size: -
V gene: TRBV13
CDR3 DNA: TGTGCCAGCAGCTTAGAACAGCGATTCTCTGGAAACACCATATATTTT
CDR3 protein: CASSLEQRFSGNTIYF

D gene: -
J gene: TRBJ1-5
clone size: -
V gene: TRBV4-2
CDR3 DNA: TGTGCCAGCAGCCAAGATCCGGGACCCAGTCAGCCCCAGCATTTT
CDR3 protein: CASSQDPGPSQPQHF

D gene: -
J gene: TRBJ2-2
clone size: -
V gene: TRBV7-3
CDR3 DNA: TGTGCCAGCAGCTTAGGTTATTCCGGGTCCGGGGAGCTGTTTTTT
CDR3 protein: CASSLGYSGSGELFF

D gene: -
J gene: TRBJ1-5
clone size: -
V gene: TRBV6-5
CDR3 DNA: TGTGCCAGCGAAGGAGGGGATAGCAATCAGCCCCAGCATTTT
CDR3 protein: CASEGGDSNQPQHF

D gene: TRBD2
J gene: TRBJ2-1
clone size: -
V gene: TRBV4-1
CDR3 DNA: TGCGCCAGCAGCCAAGATCGGGGGAGGGATTACAATGAGCAGTTCTTC
CDR3 protein: CASSQDRGRDYNEQFF

D gene: -
J gene: TRBJ2-3
clone size: -
V gene: TRBV5-1
CDR3 DNA: TGCGCCAGCAGCTTTTTAACAGCCGCTAGCACAGATACGCAGTATTTT
CDR3 protein: CASSFLTAASTDTQYF

D gene: TRBD1
J gene: TRBJ2-7
clone size: -
V gene: TRBV4-2
CDR3 DNA: TGTGCCAGCAGCCCGCAAGCGGACAGGCTGTCCAACGAGCAGTACTTC
CDR3 protein: CASSPQADRLSNEQYF

D gene: TRBD1
J gene: TRBJ2-7
clone size: few
V gene: TRBV15
CDR3 DNA: TGTGCCACCAGCAGAGATCGGACAGGGGGCTACGAGCAGTACTTC
CDR3 protein: CATSRDRTGGYEQYF

D gene: TRBD1
J gene: TRBJ1-5
clone size: -
V gene: TRBV12-5
CDR3 DNA: TGTGCTAGTGGTTTGTTCATGGAGGGACAGGGACGGTTTCAGCCCCAGCATTTT
CDR3 protein: CASGLFMEGQGRFQPQHF

D gene: -
J gene: TRBJ2-3
clone size: once
V gene: TRBV30
CDR3 DNA: TGTGCCTGGAGTGTCCCCGGACGGGGTGGTACGCAGTATTTT
CDR3 protein: CAWSVPGRGGTQYF

D gene: -
J gene: TRBJ1-5
clone size: -
V gene: TRBV7-8
CDR3 DNA: TGTGCCAGCAGCTTATCGACGAACCCTAGCAATCAGCCCCAGCATTTT
CDR3 protein: CASSLSTNPSNQPQHF

D gene: TRBD2
J gene: TRBJ2-7
clone size: few
V gene: TRBV10-2
CDR3 DNA: TGCGCCAGCAGTGAATCGAGCGGGAGTATCAACGAGCAGTACTTC
CDR3 protein: CASSESSGSINEQYF

D gene: TRBD2
J gene: TRBJ2-5
clone size: -
V gene: TRBV5-4
CDR3 DNA: TGTGCCAGCAGCAACAGAAAGTCTAGCGGGGGGGCGGGAGAGACCCAGTACTTC
CDR3 protein: CASSNRKSSGGAGETQYF

D gene: TRBD1
J gene: TRBJ1-5
clone size: -
V gene: TRBV20-1
CDR3 DNA: TGCAGTGCTACTGACAGGGATGAGCCCCAGCATTTT
CDR3 protein: CSATDRDEPQHF

D gene: -
J gene: TRBJ2-7
clone size: -
V gene: TRBV18
CDR3 DNA: TGTGCCAGCTCACCAGACCGGAACGAGCAGTACTTC
CDR3 protein: CASSPDRNEQYF

D gene: -
J gene: TRBJ2-5
clone size: -
V gene: TRBV4-1
CDR3 DNA: TGCGCCAGCAGCCTCCAGACAGGTCAAGAGACCCAGTACTTC
CDR3 protein: CASSLQTGQETQYF

D gene: -
J gene: TRBJ2-1
clone size: -
V gene: TRBV7-2
CDR3 DNA: TGTGCCAGCAGCTTAGGAAGGAATGAGCAGTTCTTC
CDR3 protein: CASSLGRNEQFF

D gene: -
J gene: TRBJ2-1
clone size: -
V gene: TRBV11-2
CDR3 DNA: TGTGCCAGCAGCCACGGGGTTATGGAGTTCTTC
CDR3 protein: CASSHGVMEFF

D gene: -
J gene: TRBJ1-3
clone size: -
V gene: TRBV2
CDR3 DNA: TGTGCCAGCAGTGACAGGGGCTCTGGAAACACCATATATTTT
CDR3 protein: CASSDRGSGNTIYF

D gene: TRBD2
J gene: TRBJ2-3
clone size: -
V gene: TRBV3-1/TRBV3-2
CDR3 DNA: TGTGCCAGCAGCTCCCGATCAGCGGGAGCCCTGGGAGATACGCAGTATTTT
CDR3 protein: CASSSRSAGALGDTQYF

D gene: -
J gene: TRBJ1-4
clone size: once
V gene: TRBV28
CDR3 DNA: TGTGCCAGCAGTTCCTGGGACACGGGAAAAGAAAAACTGTTTTTT
CDR3 protein: CASSSWDTGKEKLFF

D gene: -
J gene: TRBJ2-7
clone size: -
V gene: TRBV2
CDR3 DNA: TGTGCCAGCAGTGAAGATCCTAGCGTCTACGAGCAGTACTTC
CDR3 protein: CASSEDPSVYEQYF

D gene: -
J gene: TRBJ2-1
clone size: -
V gene: TRBV4-1
CDR3 DNA: TGCGCCAGCAGGTCCTCCAGAGGCTTGGGTGAGCAGTTCTTC
CDR3 protein: CASRSSRGLGEQFF

D gene: -
J gene: TRBJ1-1
clone size: once
V gene: TRBV27
CDR3 DNA: TGTGCCAGCAGCCGAAGCGGGCAGAGGAACACTGAAGCTTTCTTT
CDR3 protein: CASSRSGQRNTEAFF

D gene: -
J gene: TRBJ2-3
clone size: -
V gene: TRBV28
CDR3 DNA: TGTGCCAGCAGCTTCCAAGGGGCCCCAGATACGCAGTATTTT
CDR3 protein: CASSFQGAPDTQYF

D gene: -
J gene: TRBJ2-7
clone size: -
V gene: TRBV7-2
CDR3 DNA: TGTGCCAGCAGCTTAGACTGGAGGGAGGTGACAGTTTCACCCTACGAGCAGTACTTC
CDR3 protein: CASSLDWREVTVSPYEQYF

D gene: -
J gene: TRBJ1-2
clone size: -
V gene: TRBV11-3
CDR3 DNA: TGTGCCAGCAGCTTGGGGACTTTCTATGGCTACACCTTC
CDR3 protein: CASSLGTFYGYTF

D gene: TRBD1
J gene: TRBJ1-5
clone size: -
V gene: TRBV24-1
CDR3 DNA: TGTGCCACCGCGACAGGGTATAGCAATCAGCCCCAGCATTTT
CDR3 protein: CATATGYSNQPQHF

D gene: -
J gene: TRBJ1-5
clone size: -
V gene: TRBV19
CDR3 DNA: TGTGCCAGTAGTGTAGGCACGTGGCCCCAGCATTTT
CDR3 protein: CASSVGTWPQHF

D gene: TRBD1
J gene: TRBJ2-1
clone size: once
V gene: TRBV19
CDR3 DNA: TGTGCCAGTAACGGACAGGGGGCGATCCCGGCTGAGCAGTTCTTC
CDR3 protein: CASNGQGAIPAEQFF

D gene: -
J gene: TRBJ1-5
clone size: -
V gene: TRBV6-5
CDR3 DNA: TGTGCCAGCAGAATCAGACAAATTAGCAATCAGCCCCAGCATTTT
CDR3 protein: CASRIRQISNQPQHF

D gene: -
J gene: TRBJ2-1
clone size: -
V gene: TRBV19
CDR3 DNA: TGTGCCAGTAGTATAGACTCCCCAGGGATGTCGTTACGCAATGAGCAGTTCTTC
CDR3 protein: CASSIDSPGMSLRNEQFF

D gene: TRBD1
J gene: TRBJ1-2
clone size: -
V gene: TRBV3-1/TRBV3-2
CDR3 DNA: TGTGCCAGCAGCCGATGGACAGGGAGCGACTATGGCTACACCTTC
CDR3 protein: CASSRWTGSDYGYTF

D gene: TRBD1
J gene: TRBJ2-2
clone size: -
V gene: TRBV5-4
CDR3 DNA: TGTGCCAGCAGCTTATGGACAGGGAGGACCGGGGAGCTGTTTTTT
CDR3 protein: CASSLWTGRTGELFF

D gene: -
J gene: TRBJ2-7
clone size: -
V gene: TRBV11-3
CDR3 DNA: TGTGCCAGCAGCTTAGGGCGCTCTTACGAGCAGTACTTC
CDR3 protein: CASSLGRSYEQYF

D gene: -
J gene: TRBJ1-1
clone size: -
V gene: TRBV19
CDR3 DNA: TGTGCCAGTGGGGGCCTGAACACTGAAGCTTTCTTT
CDR3 protein: CASGGLNTEAFF

D gene: -
J gene: TRBJ1-5
clone size: -
V gene: TRBV27
CDR3 DNA: TGTGCCAGCAGCCCGGGACGGCCGGATCAGCCCCAGCATTTT
CDR3 protein: CASSPGRPDQPQHF

D gene: -
J gene: TRBJ2-1
clone size: -
V gene: TRBV5-1
CDR3 DNA: TGCGCCAGCAGCTTGGTAACATTTTCCTACAATGAGCAGTTCTTC
CDR3 protein: CASSLVTFSYNEQFF

D gene: -
J gene: TRBJ2-5
clone size: -
V gene: TRBV5-1
CDR3 DNA: TGCGCCAGCAGCTCGGGTAGAGGGGCTTTGGAGACCCAGTACTTC
CDR3 protein: CASSSGRGALETQYF

D gene: -
J gene: TRBJ1-4
clone size: -
V gene: TRBV4-1
CDR3 DNA: TGCGCCAGCAGTCACACAAACGAGGCTGCAACTAATGAAAAACTGTTTTTT
CDR3 protein: CASSHTNEAATNEKLFF

D gene: TRBD1
J gene: TRBJ1-2
clone size: -
V gene: TRBV5-1
CDR3 DNA: TGCGCCAGCAGACCTTCCGGGACAGGGAGTAACTATGGCTACACCTTC
CDR3 protein: CASRPSGTGSNYGYTF

D gene: -
J gene: TRBJ2-7
clone size: -
V gene: TRBV11-2
CDR3 DNA: TGTGCCAGCAGCTTAAGCCGACTGTCCTACGAGCAGTACTTC
CDR3 protein: CASSLSRLSYEQYF

D gene: -
J gene: TRBJ1-5
clone size: -
V gene: TRBV4-1
CDR3 DNA: TGCGCCAGCAGCCTTTATAGCAATCAGCCCCAGCATTTT
CDR3 protein: CASSLYSNQPQHF

D gene: -
J gene: TRBJ1-3
clone size: -
V gene: TRBV12-5
CDR3 DNA: TGTGCTAGTGGTTTACCCCTACCGTGCTCTGGAAACACCATATATTTT
CDR3 protein: CASGLPLPCSGNTIYF

D gene: -
J gene: TRBJ2-1
clone size: -
V gene: TRBV10-3
CDR3 DNA: TGTGCCATCAGTGAGGGTTTTGAAATGAGGCTACAATTAAACAATGAGCAGTTCTTC
CDR3 protein: CAISEGFEMRLQLNNEQFF